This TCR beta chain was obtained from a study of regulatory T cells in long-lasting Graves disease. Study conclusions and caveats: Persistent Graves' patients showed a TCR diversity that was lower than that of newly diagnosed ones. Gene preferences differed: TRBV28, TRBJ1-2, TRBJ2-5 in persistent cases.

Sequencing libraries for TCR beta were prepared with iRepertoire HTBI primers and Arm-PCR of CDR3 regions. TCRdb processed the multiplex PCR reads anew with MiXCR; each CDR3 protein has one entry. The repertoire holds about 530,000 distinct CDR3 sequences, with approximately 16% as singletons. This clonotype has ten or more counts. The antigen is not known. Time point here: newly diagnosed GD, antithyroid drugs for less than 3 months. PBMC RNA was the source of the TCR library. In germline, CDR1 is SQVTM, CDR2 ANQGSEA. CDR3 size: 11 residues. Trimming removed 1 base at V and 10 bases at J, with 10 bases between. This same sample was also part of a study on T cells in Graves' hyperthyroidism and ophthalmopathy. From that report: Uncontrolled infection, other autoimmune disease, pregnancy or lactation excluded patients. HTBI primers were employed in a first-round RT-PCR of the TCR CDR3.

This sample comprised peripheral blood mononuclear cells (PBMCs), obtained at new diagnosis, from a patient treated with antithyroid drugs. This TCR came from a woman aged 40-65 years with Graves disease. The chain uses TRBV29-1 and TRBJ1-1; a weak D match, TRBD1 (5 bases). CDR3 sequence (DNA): TGCAGCGTTGAAGGAGGGAGGGGAGCTTTCTTT. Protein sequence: CSVEGGRGAFF.